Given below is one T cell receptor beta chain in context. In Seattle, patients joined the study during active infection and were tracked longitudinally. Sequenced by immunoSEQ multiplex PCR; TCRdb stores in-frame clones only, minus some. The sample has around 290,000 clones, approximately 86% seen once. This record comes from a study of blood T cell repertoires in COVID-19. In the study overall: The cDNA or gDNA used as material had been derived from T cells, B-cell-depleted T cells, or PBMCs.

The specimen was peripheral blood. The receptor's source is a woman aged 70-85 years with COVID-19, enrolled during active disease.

CDR3 in DNA: TGTGCCAGCAGCGAGGTTCGCGGGGGGGTCCGGGAGACCCAGTACTTC. Translated, it gives CASSEVRGGVRETQYF. This sequence joins TRBV9 and TRBJ2-5, with 9 bases that match TRBD2. This CDR3 spans 16 amino acids. Per germline, CDR1 SGDLS and CDR2 YYNGEE. Germline trimming cut 3 bases from V and 5 bases from J; bases unmatched to any gene: 11.